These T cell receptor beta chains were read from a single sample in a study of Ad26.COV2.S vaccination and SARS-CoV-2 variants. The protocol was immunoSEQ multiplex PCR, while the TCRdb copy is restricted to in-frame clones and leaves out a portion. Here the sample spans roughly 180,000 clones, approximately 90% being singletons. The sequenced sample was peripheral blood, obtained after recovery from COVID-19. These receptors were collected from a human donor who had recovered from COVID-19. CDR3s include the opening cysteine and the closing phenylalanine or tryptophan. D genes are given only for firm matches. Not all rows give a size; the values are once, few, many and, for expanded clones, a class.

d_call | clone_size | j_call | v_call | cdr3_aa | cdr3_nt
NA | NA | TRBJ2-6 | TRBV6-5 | CASRKDGANVLTF | TGTGCCAGCAGGAAGGATGGGGCCAACGTCCTGACTTTC
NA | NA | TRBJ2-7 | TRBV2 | CASIGTREQYF | TGTGCCAGCATAGGTACGCGAGAGCAGTACTTC
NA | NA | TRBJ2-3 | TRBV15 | CATSNLRGLLSADTQYF | TGTGCCACCAGCAATCTTCGGGGACTCCTGTCGGCAGATACGCAGTATTTT
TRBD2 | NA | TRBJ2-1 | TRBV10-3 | CAISESLAGGLGEQFF | TGTGCCATCAGTGAGTCTCTAGCGGGGGGCCTCGGTGAGCAGTTCTTC
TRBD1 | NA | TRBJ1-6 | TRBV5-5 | CASSVSGTGHSPLHF | TGTGCCAGCAGCGTGTCCGGGACAGGGCATTCACCCCTCCACTTT
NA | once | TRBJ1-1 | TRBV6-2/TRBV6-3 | CASSYSAGAAIMNTEAFF | TGTGCCAGCAGTTACTCGGCGGGGGCTGCCATCATGAACACTGAAGCTTTCTTT
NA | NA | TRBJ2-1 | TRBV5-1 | CASSAEIALGHNEQFF | TGCGCCAGCAGCGCTGAGATAGCCCTAGGGCACAATGAGCAGTTCTTC
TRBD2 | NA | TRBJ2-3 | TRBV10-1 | CASSEGLASGAQYF | TGCGCCAGCAGTGAGGGACTAGCTTCGGGGGCGCAGTATTTT
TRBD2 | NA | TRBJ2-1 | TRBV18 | CASSPTGTSVRQFF | TGTGCCAGCTCACCTACCGGGACTAGCGTAAGGCAGTTCTTC
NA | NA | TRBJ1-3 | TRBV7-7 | CASSPQSGNTIYF | TGTGCTAGCAGCCCCCAATCTGGAAACACCATATATTTT
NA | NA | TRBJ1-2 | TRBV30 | CAWSVPGSNYGYTF | TGTGCCTGGAGTGTACCAGGGAGTAACTATGGCTACACCTTC
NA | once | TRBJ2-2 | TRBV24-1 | CATSGGVPGELFF | TGTGCCACCAGTGGGGGTGTGCCCGGGGAGCTGTTTTTT
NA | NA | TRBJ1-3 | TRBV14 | CASSHLRTALSGNTIYF | TGTGCCAGCAGCCACCTTAGGACAGCTCTTTCTGGAAACACCATATATTTT
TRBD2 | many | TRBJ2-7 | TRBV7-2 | CASTLMGTSGTYEQYF | TGTGCCAGCACCTTAATGGGGACTAGCGGCACCTACGAGCAGTACTTC
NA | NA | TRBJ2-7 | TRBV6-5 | CASEKVYPTYEQYF | TGTGCCAGCGAGAAGGTCTACCCTACCTACGAGCAGTACTTC
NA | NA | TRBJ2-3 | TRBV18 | CASSLLGEDTQYF | TGTGCCAGCTCACTCCTAGGTGAAGATACGCAGTATTTT
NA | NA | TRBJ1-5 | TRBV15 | CATSRDRGGRQPQHF | TGTGCCACCAGCAGAGATCGAGGGGGGCGGCAGCCCCAGCATTTT
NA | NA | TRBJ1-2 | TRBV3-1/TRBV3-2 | CASSQGRRGHGYTF | TGTGCCAGCAGCCAAGGGCGGAGGGGTCATGGCTACACCTTC
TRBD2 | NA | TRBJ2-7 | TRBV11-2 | CASSLGPAGALSYEQYF | TGTGCCAGCAGCTTGGGCCCAGCGGGAGCCCTATCCTACGAGCAGTACTTC
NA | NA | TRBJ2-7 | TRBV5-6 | CASSPGASLSYEQYF | TGTGCCAGCAGCCCCGGGGCTTCCTTGTCCTACGAGCAGTACTTC
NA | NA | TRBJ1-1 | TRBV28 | CASSPNSVRTEAFF | TGTGCCAGCAGCCCCAACTCGGTTCGTACTGAAGCTTTCTTT
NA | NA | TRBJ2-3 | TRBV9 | CASSARLVEGTDTQYF | TGTGCCAGCAGCGCCAGACTAGTCGAGGGGACAGATACGCAGTATTTT
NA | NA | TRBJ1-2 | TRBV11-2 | CASSLTDGSNYGYTF | TGTGCCAGCAGCTTGACGGACGGATCTAACTATGGCTACACCTTC
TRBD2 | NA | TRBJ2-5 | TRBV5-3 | CARSSTYGGETETQYF | TGTGCCAGAAGCTCAACCTACGGGGGGGAGACAGAGACCCAGTACTTC
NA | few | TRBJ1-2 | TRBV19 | CASRGKGFSGYTF | TGTGCCAGTAGAGGGAAGGGGTTCTCTGGCTACACCTTC
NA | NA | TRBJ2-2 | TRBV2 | CASSVGAGPLAALFF | TGTGCCAGCAGTGTGGGGGCAGGACCCCTGGCTGCGCTGTTTTTT
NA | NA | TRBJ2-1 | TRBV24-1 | CATSDLEGSYNEQFF | TGTGCCACCAGTGATTTAGAGGGTTCCTACAATGAGCAGTTCTTC
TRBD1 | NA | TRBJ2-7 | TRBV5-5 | CASTLAGTAEWEQYF | TGTGCCAGCACTTTAGCCGGGACAGCGGAGTGGGAGCAGTACTTC
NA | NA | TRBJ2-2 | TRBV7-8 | CAPKGTTGELFF | TGTGCCCCCAAAGGGACGACCGGGGAGCTGTTTTTT
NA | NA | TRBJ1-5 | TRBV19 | CASSMSEGQPQHF | TGTGCCAGTAGTATGAGTGAGGGTCAGCCCCAGCATTTT
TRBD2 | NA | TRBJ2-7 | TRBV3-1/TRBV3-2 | CASSRGTSGRYEQYF | TGTGCCAGCAGCCGTGGGACTAGCGGGAGATACGAGCAGTACTTC
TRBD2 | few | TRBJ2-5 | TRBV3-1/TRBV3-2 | CASSLPSSGETQYF | TGTGCCAGCAGCCTCCCGTCTAGCGGGGAGACCCAGTACTTC
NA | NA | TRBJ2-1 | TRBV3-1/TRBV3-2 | CASSQDGGSREQFF | TGTGCCAGCAGCCAAGATGGAGGCTCTAGAGAGCAGTTCTTC
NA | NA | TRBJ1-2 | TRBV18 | CASSPRQAPPYGYTF | TGTGCCAGCTCACCAAGACAGGCACCACCCTATGGCTACACCTTC
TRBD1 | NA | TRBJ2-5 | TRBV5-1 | CASSLGTGGSGETQYF | TGCGCCAGCAGCTTGGGGACAGGGGGCTCGGGGGAGACCCAGTACTTC
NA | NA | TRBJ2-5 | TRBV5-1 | CASGVEYQETQYF | TGCGCCAGCGGGGTGGAGTACCAAGAGACCCAGTACTTC